This TCR beta chain was identified in a study of blood T cell repertoires in COVID-19 (dated by TCRdb to the early 2020s). In the study overall: Collaborator samples came from the United States, Italy and Spain and covered acute and convalescent phases of COVID-19. Where available, HLA class I and class II types were taken from metadata supplied by the sample provider and were not determined by assay-based typing. Nearly every sample came with metadata listing a de-identified subject ID, COVID-19 status, age in years and sex. Samples came from the ongoing ImmuneRACE study (first 160 participants) plus 1,254 subjects from 6 global collaborators. The prospective study material was composed of cDNA or gDNA derived from T cells, B-cell-depleted T cells, or PBMCs. The dataset comprised deeply sampled blood TCRbeta repertoires from subjects exposed to, actively infected with, or recovered from COVID-19. The repertoires were released in a freely available public database intended as a resource for research on the immune response to SARS-CoV-2. Paper-wide results and their limitations: Clinical and demographic metadata were provided uncurated, with the amount varying by source and participant.

From cysteine to phenylalanine, the CDR3 is 13 amino acids long. Only the CDR3 DNA stays, 39 bases, in frame from base 1. The germline ends are 17 bases apart after V is trimmed by 5 bases and J by 10 bases. CDR1 and CDR2 are read off the germline V gene (reference sequence) as MNHEY and SMNVEV. This clone was counted a single time. What this receptor recognizes is not known. No quality values exist for individual bases; no much larger clone is one base distant. TCRbeta CDR3 regions were amplified from genomic DNA using the immunoSEQ Assay, a bias-controlled multiplex PCR. The paper's data handling went like this. The number of nucleated cells in each sample was estimated from the amplification of reference gene primers within the assay. To quantify the absolute abundance of each unique TCRbeta CDR3 rearrangement, sequence reads were collapsed and filtered. For each sample, productive Simpson clonality was calculated by taking the square root of Simpson's diversity index across productive rearrangements. This is the immuneACCESS table as TCRdb keeps it, with only in-frame sequences that have V and J called. A part of the clones is gone; compared with another copy, unresolved V genes explain less than half, and the rest is unexplained. D and trimming come from the DNA, and the V and J calls and clone size come from that table. This sample is represented by roughly 290,000 clones; 89% of them were singletons. The ten largest clones represent less than 2% of the sample.

Participants in the prospective study were enrolled through a virtual design, were aged about 18 to 89 years, and lived in 24 United States geographic areas. In the prospective study, cohorts were assigned on the basis of participant-reported clinical history obtained from a screening survey and a study questionnaire. For ImmuneRACE Cohort 3, a participant was defined as recovered based on two consecutive negative NP/OP PCR tests, clearance by a healthcare professional, or resolution of symptoms. Mobile phlebotomists in the prospective study collected whole blood, serum and a nasopharyngeal or oropharyngeal swab from every participant. Over a roughly two-month period, participants in the prospective study had the option of providing additional blood draws and questionnaires. Before DNA extraction, prospective study blood samples were shipped either frozen or at room temperature.

The sample consisted of PBMCs or T cells enriched from blood (not recorded which). This clonotype was obtained from a woman between 35 and 50 years old who had recovered from COVID-19. This chain joins TRBV27 to TRBJ2-5; perhaps TRBD1 is the D gene, with 5 bases matching. The DNA sequence is as follows: TGTGCCAGCAGTAATCAGGACAAGAGAGTCCAGTACTTC. The encoded protein is CASSNQDKRVQYF.